This passage covers 27 T cell receptor beta chains from one sample sequenced in a study of radiation and T cells in renal cell carcinoma. This table comes from immunoSEQ multiplex PCR, and its TCRdb copy is limited to in-frame clones, with some not included. The sample includes about 22,000 clones, 40% to 55% of them seen just once. The treatment denotes: 15 Gy SBRT to primary tumor, nephrectomy 4 weeks later. Sequenced here: tumor tissue, sampled from a patient whose treatment included radiotherapy and nephrectomy. These receptors were obtained from a woman aged 50 to 65 with renal cell carcinoma.

This clone was seen a handful of times. This chain links TRBV7-2 with TRBJ1-6; 8 nucleotides match TRBD1. The CDR3 is 16 residues long. V was clipped by 3 bases and J by 6 bases; unmatched bases: 7. CDR1 and CDR2 (germline): SGHTA, FQGNSA. CDR3 protein: CASSLDRETANSPLHF. The CDR3 DNA follows: TGTGCCAGCAGCTTGGACAGGGAGACGGCTAATTCACCCCTCCACTTT.

This clone was observed a few times. The chain employs TRBV4-2 and TRBJ2-1, with D perhaps TRBD1 (5 bases). V was clipped by 7 bases and J by 4 bases, with 20 bases between them. Per germline, CDR1 LGHNA and CDR2 YNFKEQ. CDR3 length: 16 amino acids. Written as DNA, the CDR3 is TGTGCCAGCAATAAAGACCGACAGACGGGTTACAATGAGCAGTTCTTC. This sequence encodes CASNKDRQTGYNEQFF.

This clone was seen a few times. The chain recombines TRBV18 with TRBJ2-7; TRBD2 is a possible D gene (5 bases). Trimming cost V 3 bases and J 6 bases, with 18 bases left between them. Germline loops: CDR1 KGHSH, CDR2 LQKENI. The CDR3 consists of 15 residues. In DNA form, the CDR3 reads TGTGCCAGCTCACCCCCCGGGATTGTTTATGGCGAGCAGTACTTC. It specifies CASSPPGIVYGEQYF. Complete variable domain (other parts from reference TRBV18 and TRBJ2-7): NAGVMQNPRHLVRRRGQEARLRCSPMKGHSHVYWYRQLPEEGLKFMVYLQKENIIDESGMPKERFSAEFPKEGPSILRIQQVVRGDSAAYFCASSPPGIVYGEQYFGPGTRLTVT.

The rearrangement uses TRBV19 and TRBJ1-1, with D unresolved. The germline V and J ends were trimmed by 0 bases and 1 base, with 9 bases remaining between them. This CDR3 has 15 residues. Looked up from germline, CDR1 is LNHDA and CDR2 is SQIVND (reference sequence). CDR3 region: CASSIDYGANTEAFF. The CDR3 DNA reads as TGTGCCAGTAGTATAGATTATGGAGCGAACACTGAAGCTTTCTTT.

This sequence joins TRBV6-5 and TRBJ2-1, with TRBD2 as a possible D gene (6 bases). CDR1 and CDR2 (germline): MNHEY, SVGAGI. This CDR3 is 15 amino acids long. The germline V and J ends were trimmed by 8 bases and 5 bases, with 19 bases remaining between them. The CDR3 DNA reads as TGTGCCAGCCGACCGAACCAGCGGGCCCACAATGAGCAGTTCTTC. Residues: CASRPNQRAHNEQFF.

V and J are TRBV6-5 and TRBJ2-3, with 9 nucleotides matching TRBD2. Germline loops: CDR1 MNHEY, CDR2 SVGAGI. The CDR3 sequence is 15 residues long. J gave up 1 base and V 6 bases, and 5 bases lay outside the gene matches. CDR3 amino acids: CASRAGGGGTDTQYF. Written as DNA, the CDR3 is TGTGCCAGCAGGGCTGGCGGGGGGGGCACAGATACGCAGTATTTT.

The rearrangement uses TRBV27 and TRBJ1-6; no firm D call. Per the germline V gene, CDR1 is MNHEY and CDR2 is SMNVEV (reference sequence). Trimming took off 2 bases at V and 2 bases at J, with 7 bases between the two ends. The CDR3 is made up of 15 amino acids. In DNA, the CDR3 is TGTGCCAGCAGTTTAATGGGAACCTATAATTCACCCCTCCACTTT. Translated, it gives CASSLMGTYNSPLHF.

V gene TRBV6-1 combines with J gene TRBJ2-7, with D possibly TRBD2 on 5 matching bases. This CDR3 is built from 13 residues. With 5 bases removed from V and 2 bases from J, the gap between germline ends came to 10 bases. CDR1 is MNHNS, CDR2 SASEGT, per germline. CDR3 nucleotides: TGTGCCAGCAGTTTCGGGGTTACCTACGAGCAGTACTTC. Translated, it gives CASSFGVTYEQYF.

The J gene is TRBJ1-4, the V gene TRBV18; D gene ambiguous. Trimming left V 2 bases short and J 7 bases short, with 14 bases between. CDR1 and CDR2 from the germline V gene are KGHSH and LQKENI. The CDR3 contains 15 residues. CDR3 amino acids: CASSPSAGVSEKLFF. Here the CDR3 DNA reads TGTGCCAGCTCACCATCCGCTGGGGTTAGTGAAAAACTGTTTTTT.

This chain joins TRBV23-1 and TRBJ2-5; D is tentatively TRBD1 or TRBD2 (5 bases each). TRBV23-1 is assigned to the ORF class and has an uncertain function. CDR3 length: 18 amino acids. V was trimmed by 6 bases and J by 2 bases, leaving 25 bases between them. DNA for the CDR3: TGCGCCAGCAGCCTCGGACCCGGCTGGGGACGAACACAAGAGACCCAGTACTTC. This encodes CASSLGPGWGRTQETQYF.

J is TRBJ1-1 and V is TRBV30; TRBD1 aligns across 7 bases. Germline V gene lookup returns CDR1 GTSNPN and CDR2 SVGIG (reference sequence). The CDR3 runs 14 residues. Trimming at V came to 0 bases and at J to 5 bases, leaving 6 bases not matched to a gene. Here the CDR3 reads CAWSVKGASTEAFF. As DNA, the CDR3 is TGTGCCTGGAGTGTAAAGGGGGCGAGTACTGAAGCTTTCTTT. The whole variable domain, remainder taken from reference TRBV30 and TRBJ1-1, is SQTIHQWPATLVQPVGSPLSLECTVEGTSNPNLYWYRQAAGRGLQLLFYSVGIGQISSEVPQNLSASRPQDRQFILSSKKLLLSDSGFYLCAWSVKGASTEAFFGQGTRLTVV.

The CDR3 DNA follows: TGTGCCAGCAGTTTACTGGGGATTGGCACTGAAGCTTTCTTT. The encoded protein is CASSLLGIGTEAFF. The chain combines TRBV6-4 with TRBJ1-1; no clear D gene. With 5 bases removed from V and 4 bases from J, the gap between germline ends came to 14 bases. The CDR3 is 14 amino acids. Germline V gene data show CDR1 as MRHNA and CDR2 as SNTAGT.

This clone was detected only a few times. V usage is TRBV29-1 and J usage is TRBJ2-1; tentatively, D is TRBD1 (6 bases). The V end was cut by 7 bases, the J end by 7 bases, with 14 bases between. Germline assignment: CDR1 SQVTM and CDR2 ANQGSEA. This CDR3 is 12 amino acids long. This CDR3 is CSAGGGGNEQFF. The CDR3 coding sequence is TGCAGCGCCGGTGGGGGCGGAAATGAGCAGTTCTTC.

This clone was detected ten times or more. The chain recombines TRBV6-5 with TRBJ1-4; TRBD1 might be the D (6 bases). Per the germline V gene, CDR1 is MNHEY and CDR2 is SVGAGI. The CDR3 extends over 14 amino acids. V was shortened by 4 bases and J by 8 bases, with 14 bases between the two germline ends. The CDR3 spells CASSSRDNDEKLFF. For the CDR3, the DNA is TGTGCCAGCAGTTCCCGGGACAACGACGAAAAACTGTTTTTT.

Relative to its sample, this clone is medium-sized (0.01 to 0.1%). The chain couples TRBV19 to TRBJ2-1; D unresolved. The CDR3 is 11 amino acids. V lost 6 bases and J lost 4, with 4 bases in between. Germline V gene sequence: CDR1 LNHDA, CDR2 SQIVND (reference sequence). CDR3 DNA sequence: TGTGCCAGTAGGGGATACAATGAGCAGTTCTTC. This gives the protein CASRGYNEQFF.

To note about this clone: One end of the junction is discordant with germline, which a read error may explain. The rearrangement links TRBV7-7 to TRBJ2-7, with D perhaps being TRBD1 or TRBD2 (5 bases each). The germline gives CDR1 SSHAT, CDR2 FNYEAQ (reference sequence). The CDR3 totals 15 residues. This chain's CDR3 is CASSPQVGPTYEQYF. As DNA, the CDR3 is TGTGCTAGCAGCCCACAAGTGGGACCAACCTACGAGCAGTACTTC.

Here the CDR3 DNA reads TGTGCCAGCAGCGGGGGGCAGTCCTTCCAAGGCTACACCTTC. It yields the protein CASSGGQSFQGYTF. V usage is TRBV7-2 and J usage is TRBJ1-2, with a tentative D call TRBD1 (6 bases). This CDR3 spans 14 amino acids. Germline-derived CDR1 and CDR2 are SGHTA and FQGNSA. The ends were cut back, 5 bases at V and 8 bases at J, with 18 bases in the middle.

The rearrangement links TRBV11-3 to TRBJ2-5; either TRBD1 or TRBD2 may fit D (5 bases each). Germline assignment: CDR1 SGHNT and CDR2 YENEEA. The V end lost 2 bases, the J end lost 1 base, and 14 bases lay between the germline ends. This CDR3 spans 16 amino acids. This chain's CDR3 is CASSLSPARGQETQYF. DNA of the CDR3: TGTGCCAGCAGCTTATCCCCGGCGAGGGGCCAAGAGACCCAGTACTTC.

The chain links TRBV7-2 to TRBJ2-7; 12 positions agree with TRBD2. The CDR3 is made up of 14 amino acids. The germline V gene has CDR1 SGHTA and CDR2 FQGNSA. Trimming at V came to 10 bases and at J to 4 bases, leaving 8 bases not matched to a gene. The CDR3 sequence is CATGASGGAYEQYF. The CDR3 DNA follows: TGTGCCACAGGGGCTAGCGGGGGGGCGTACGAGCAGTACTTC.

CDR3 nucleotides: TGTGCCAGCAGGGGACAGGGGGGGATGAACACTGAAGCTTTCTTT. The encoded protein is CASRGQGGMNTEAFF. The gene calls are TRBV6-6 and TRBJ1-1; 11 bases align to TRBD1. Germline V gene lookup returns CDR1 MNHNY and CDR2 SVGAGI (reference sequence). The CDR3 spans 15 residues. V was pared by 6 bases and J by 0 bases, with 3 bases of the junction left unmatched.

A few counts support this clone. The gene calls are TRBV2 and TRBJ1-5, with a weak D call TRBD1 (5 bases). The V gene lost 2 bases and the J gene lost 0 bases, with 8 bases spanning the gap. Per the germline V gene, CDR1 is SNHLY and CDR2 is FYNNEI. The CDR3 has 15 amino acids. This CDR3 reads CASSELGGSNQPQHF. CDR3 DNA: TGTGCCAGCAGTGAACTTGGGGGTAGCAATCAGCCCCAGCATTTT.

The chain has TRBV7-2 and TRBJ1-6, with D unclear. Germline assignment: CDR1 SGHTA and CDR2 FQGNSA. V was trimmed by 5 bases and J by 9 bases, leaving 17 bases between them. The CDR3 is 15 amino acids. This chain's CDR3 is CASSPRGPLSSPLHF. The CDR3 region has the DNA TGTGCCAGCAGCCCACGCGGCCCGCTAAGTTCACCCCTCCACTTT.

This clone was observed a few times. The gene calls are TRBV9 and TRBJ2-7, with TRBD2 matching 7 bases. This CDR3 has 13 residues. V shed 3 bases and J 12 bases; nucleotides not matched to a gene: 12. Germline loops: CDR1 SGDLS, CDR2 YYNGEE. CDR3 region: CASSDYPGLPTYF. The CDR3 DNA reads TGTGCCAGCAGCGATTACCCGGGACTACCGACGTACTTC.

The chain employs TRBV14 and TRBJ1-2; no clear D. Per the germline V gene, CDR1 is SGHDN and CDR2 is FVKESK. The CDR3 is made up of 14 amino acids. V was pared by 1 base and J by 4 bases, with 10 bases between. CDR3 sequence (DNA): TGTGCCAGCAGCCAAGTAAATCAGCTCTATGGCTACACCTTC. It translates to CASSQVNQLYGYTF.

The chain has TRBV6-5 and TRBJ1-1, with D hard to call. CDR1 and CDR2 from the germline V gene are MNHEY and SVGAGI. The V end was cut by 1 base, the J end by 5 bases, with 8 bases between. The length of the CDR3 is 13 residues. The CDR3 DNA follows: TGTGCCAGCAGTTACTACGGCCGAACTGAAGCTTTCTTT. Protein sequence: CASSYYGRTEAFF.

Sample share makes this clone medium-sized. At the DNA level, this CDR3 is encoded by other sequences in the same sample as well. The V gene is TRBV7-8, the J gene TRBJ2-5, with 14 bases that match TRBD2. The CDR3 is 16 amino acids. The junction had 6 bases not matched to a gene; V was cut back by 4 bases and J by 5 bases. Germline V CDR1 and CDR2: SGHVS, FQNEAQ. The CDR3 is CASSSRLAGGKETQYF. The CDR3 nucleotides read TGTGCCAGCAGCTCGAGACTAGCGGGGGGGAAGGAGACCCAGTACTTC. Combining the CDR3 with reference TRBV7-8 and TRBJ2-5 gives the whole variable domain GAGVSQSPRYKVAKRGQDVALRCDPISGHVSLFWYQQALGQGPEFLTYFQNEAQLDKSGLPSDRFFAERPEGSVSTLKIQRTQQEDSAVYLCASSSRLAGGKETQYFGPGTRLLVL.

This rearrangement joins TRBV4-2 to TRBJ1-2, with D possibly matching TRBD1 (5 bases). The V gene's germline CDR1 is LGHNA and CDR2 YNFKEQ. Trimming removed 7 bases at V and 6 bases at J, with 9 bases between. The CDR3 extends over 11 amino acids. This chain's CDR3 is CASTGTDGYTF. In DNA, the CDR3 is TGTGCCAGCACCGGGACGGATGGCTACACCTTC.